This TCR beta chain was observed in a study of Ad26.COV2.S vaccination and SARS-CoV-2 variants. Across the study: Enrolled in COV1001, the donor was in the Ad26.COV2.S trial arm, which received the vaccine. Study-level results: Quantification of TCR breadth and depth may have yielded underestimates of total T cell responses.

Profiling relied on immunoSEQ multiplex PCR, and the TCRdb table lists in-frame clones only, not all of them. The table lists fewer than 400,000 clones, around 85% of them singletons, with 3.5% in the top ten. The CDR3 sequence is 12 residues long. Per germline, CDR1 MNHEY and CDR2 SVGAGI. V gave up 4 bases and J gave up 3 bases, with 6 bases separating them. Treatment reported: 15 to 20 received Ad26.COV2.S at low or high dose, single or two shots; roughly 5 received placebo; per-sample allocation not given. Sampling took place 63 days after the first vaccine or placebo injection. Ad26.COV2.S expressed prefusion-stabilized spike from the original Wuhan strain. With respect to this clone: Its antigen is currently unknown.

The TCR was taken from a person aged 18 to 65 who received the Ad26.COV2.S COVID-19 vaccine or a placebo. This material consisted of peripheral blood, taken in a trial of Ad26.COV2.S vaccine versus placebo. V gene TRBV6-5 combines with J gene TRBJ1-1; D gene uncertain. DNA of the CDR3: TGTGCCAGCAGTTGGGGAGACACTGAAGCTTTCTTT. It specifies CASSWGDTEAFF.